The text below deals with one T cell receptor (beta chain). Its target is not known. One entry per CDR3 protein results from TCRdb running MiXCR on the reads. Here the sample spans under 300,000 distinct CDR3 sequences, less than 25% being singletons. The germline V gene has CDR1 DFQATT and CDR2 SNEGSKA (reference sequence). This CDR3 comprises 15 residues. The V and J ends lost 1 base and 1 base respectively, with 12 bases between them. This sample is drawn from a study of T cell repertoires in cytomegalovirus infection. Study at large: Through public TCR beta signatures, both CMV infection and matching HLA type were indicated.

The sequence was obtained from a human donor in good health (CMV status not recorded). Some clones in this sample may be carry-over from other donors' samples. The sample was cultured PBMCs, taken from culture after CMV antigen stimulation. The chain recombines TRBV20-1 with TRBJ2-3; a weak D match, TRBD1 (5 bases). CDR3 amino acids: CSARVWGSRTDTQYF. CDR3 nucleotide sequence: TGCAGTGCTAGAGTATGGGGCAGTCGCACAGATACGCAGTATTTT.